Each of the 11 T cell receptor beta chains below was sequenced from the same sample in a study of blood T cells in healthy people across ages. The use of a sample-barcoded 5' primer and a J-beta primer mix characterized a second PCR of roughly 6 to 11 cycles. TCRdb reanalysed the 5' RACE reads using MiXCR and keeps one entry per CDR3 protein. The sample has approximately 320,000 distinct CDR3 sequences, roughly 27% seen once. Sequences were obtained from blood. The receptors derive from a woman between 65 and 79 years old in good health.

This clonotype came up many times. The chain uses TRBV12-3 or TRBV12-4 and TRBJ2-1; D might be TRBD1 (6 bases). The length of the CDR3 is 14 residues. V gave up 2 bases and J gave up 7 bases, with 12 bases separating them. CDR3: CASSLPGAKNEQFF. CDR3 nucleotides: TGTGCCAGCAGTTTACCAGGGGCTAAGAATGAGCAGTTCTTC.

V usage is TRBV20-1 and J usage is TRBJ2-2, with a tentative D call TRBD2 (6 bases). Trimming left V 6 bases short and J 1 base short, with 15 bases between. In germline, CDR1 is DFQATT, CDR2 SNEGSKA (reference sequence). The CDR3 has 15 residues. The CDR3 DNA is TGCAGTGCCCCCATAACGGGGGTGAACACCGGGGAGCTGTTTTTT. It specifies CSAPITGVNTGELFF.

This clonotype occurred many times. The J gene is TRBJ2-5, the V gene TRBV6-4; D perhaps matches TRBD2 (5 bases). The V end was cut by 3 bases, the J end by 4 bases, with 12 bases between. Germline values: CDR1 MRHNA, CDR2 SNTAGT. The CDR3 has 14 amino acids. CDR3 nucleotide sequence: TGTGCCAGCAGTGATTTACGGGGTCGAGAGACCCAGTACTTC. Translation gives CASSDLRGRETQYF.

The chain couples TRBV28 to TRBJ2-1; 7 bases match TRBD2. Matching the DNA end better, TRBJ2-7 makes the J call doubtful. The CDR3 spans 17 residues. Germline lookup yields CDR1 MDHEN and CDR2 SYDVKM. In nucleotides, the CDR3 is TGTGCCAGCAGTTTTATGGGGCGGGCTAGCGGAGCCAATGAGCAGTACTTC. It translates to CASSFMGRASGANEQYF.

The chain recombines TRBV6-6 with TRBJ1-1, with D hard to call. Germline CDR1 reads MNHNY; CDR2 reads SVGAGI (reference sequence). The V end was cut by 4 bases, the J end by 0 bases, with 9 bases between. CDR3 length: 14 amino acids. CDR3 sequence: CASSFKGMNTEAFF. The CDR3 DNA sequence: TGTGCCAGCAGTTTTAAGGGAATGAACACTGAAGCTTTCTTT.

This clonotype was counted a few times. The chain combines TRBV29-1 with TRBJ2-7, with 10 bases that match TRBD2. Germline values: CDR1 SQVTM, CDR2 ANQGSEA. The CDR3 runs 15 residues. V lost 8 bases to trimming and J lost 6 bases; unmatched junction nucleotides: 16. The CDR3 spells CSTPGSGLANCEQYF. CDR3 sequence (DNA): TGCAGCACACCCGGGTCGGGACTAGCGAATTGCGAGCAGTACTTC.

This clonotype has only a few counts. The CDR3 here is CASSPAAINQPQHF. CDR3 DNA: TGTGCCAGTAGCCCGGCGGCAATCAATCAGCCCCAGCATTTT. The chain carries TRBV19 and TRBJ1-5; D call uncertain. V was pared by 6 bases and J by 3 bases, with 12 bases between. Germline V gives CDR1 LNHDA, CDR2 SQIVND (reference sequence). The CDR3 contains 14 residues. Based on the CDR3 plus reference TRBV19 and TRBJ1-5, the full variable domain is DGGITQSPKYLFRKEGQNVTLSCEQNLNHDAMYWYRQDPGQGLRLIYYSQIVNDFQKGDIAEGYSVSREKKESFPLTVTSAQKNPTAFYLCASSPAAINQPQHFGDGTRLSIL.

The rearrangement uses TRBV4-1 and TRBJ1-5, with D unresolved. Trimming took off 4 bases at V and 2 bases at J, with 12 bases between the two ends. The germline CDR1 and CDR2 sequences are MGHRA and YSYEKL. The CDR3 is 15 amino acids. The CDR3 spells CASSRGLTGNQPQHF. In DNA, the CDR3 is TGCGCCAGCAGCCGTGGTCTAACGGGCAATCAGCCCCAGCATTTT.

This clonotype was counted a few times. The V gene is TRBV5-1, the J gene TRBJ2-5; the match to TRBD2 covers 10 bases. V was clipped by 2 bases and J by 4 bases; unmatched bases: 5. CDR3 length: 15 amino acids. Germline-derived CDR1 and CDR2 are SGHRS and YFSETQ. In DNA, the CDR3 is TGCGCCAGCAGCTTAAGAGCGGGAGGGGGAGAGACCCAGTACTTC. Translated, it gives CASSLRAGGGETQYF.

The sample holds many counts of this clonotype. The CDR3 DNA follows: TGTGCCAGCGGGCACTCTGGGGCCAACGTCCTGACTTTC. Its translation: CASGHSGANVLTF. The chain links TRBV12-3 or TRBV12-4 to TRBJ2-6; D uncertain. V was shortened by 8 bases and J by 0 bases, with 5 bases between the two germline ends. The length of the CDR3 is 13 residues.

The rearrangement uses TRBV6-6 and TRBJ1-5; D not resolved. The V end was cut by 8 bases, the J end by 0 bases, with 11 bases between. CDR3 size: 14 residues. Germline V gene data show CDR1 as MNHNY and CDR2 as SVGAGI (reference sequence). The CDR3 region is CASLGGHSNQPQHF. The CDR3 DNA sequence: TGTGCCAGCCTGGGCGGCCATAGCAATCAGCCCCAGCATTTT.